The table lists the clone carrying this T cell receptor beta chain with many counts. The sample comes from a study of T cells in Graves' hyperthyroidism and ophthalmopathy. Germline trimming cut 4 bases from V and 4 bases from J; bases unmatched to any gene: 5. This CDR3 spans 17 amino acids. Germline CDR1 and CDR2: MNHNS and SASEGT. Amplified TCR beta CDR3 regions came from RNA transcripts. Carried out on the TCR CDR3, a first-round RT-PCR used the HTBI primer set. One entry per CDR3 protein results from TCRdb running MiXCR on the multiplex PCR reads. The repertoire holds about 580,000 distinct CDR3 sequences, with roughly 14% as singletons. Any symptoms of ophthalmopathy came after the first hyperthyroidism diagnosis, from which the blood sample dates.

The TCR sequence derives from a woman aged 25 to 39 with Graves' hyperthyroidism that later progressed to Graves' ophthalmopathy. The gene calls are TRBV6-1 and TRBJ1-6; 12 bases match TRBD1. The sample taken for sequencing was blood. The CDR3 nucleotides read TGTGCCAGCAGTGCCTTGGGACAGGGGGCTTATAATTCACCCCTCCACTTT. Protein product: CASSALGQGAYNSPLHF.